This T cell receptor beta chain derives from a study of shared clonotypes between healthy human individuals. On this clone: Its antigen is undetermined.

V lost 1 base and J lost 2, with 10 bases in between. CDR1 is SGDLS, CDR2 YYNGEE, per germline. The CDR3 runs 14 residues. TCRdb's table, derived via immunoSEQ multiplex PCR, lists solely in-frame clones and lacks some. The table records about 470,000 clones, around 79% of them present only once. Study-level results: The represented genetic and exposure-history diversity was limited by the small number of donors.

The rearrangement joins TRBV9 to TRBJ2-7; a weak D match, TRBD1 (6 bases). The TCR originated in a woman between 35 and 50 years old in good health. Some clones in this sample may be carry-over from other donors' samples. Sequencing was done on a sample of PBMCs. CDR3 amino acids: CASSVLDRTYEQYF. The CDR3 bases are TGTGCCAGCAGCGTACTGGACAGAACCTACGAGCAGTACTTC.